The 27 T cell receptor beta chains listed next were all sequenced from one sample in a study of shared clonotypes between healthy human individuals. Clones were sequenced by immunoSEQ multiplex PCR, and TCRdb holds only the in-frame ones, with some missing. The table records about 680,000 clones, about 80% of them present only once. Sequencing was carried out using memory CD4+ T cells sorted from blood. Sample subset: CD45RA-negative fraction. These receptors originate from a woman under 40 in good health.

This clone was counted a few times. The rearrangement uses TRBV6-1 and TRBJ2-5; 9 positions agree with TRBD2. The length of the CDR3 is 15 residues. V dropped 4 bases and J dropped 4; count of bases not matched to a gene: 7. The V gene's germline CDR1 is MNHNS and CDR2 SASEGT. CDR3 nucleotides: TGTGCCAGCAGTGGCCCTCTACTAGCGGGAGAGACCCAGTACTTC. The encoded protein is CASSGPLLAGETQYF.

The genes are TRBV5-4 and TRBJ2-3, with TRBD2 identical over 9 bases. The CDR3 is made up of 16 amino acids. Germline V gene sequence: CDR1 SGHNT, CDR2 YYREEE (reference sequence). V was pared by 4 bases and J by 3 bases, with 9 bases of the junction left unmatched. CDR3 in amino acids: CASSPGTSQQTDTQYF. CDR3 nucleotide sequence: TGTGCCAGCAGCCCCGGGACTAGCCAGCAAACAGATACGCAGTATTTT.

This chain connects TRBV27 to TRBJ1-1, with 7 bases aligning to TRBD1. The CDR3 sequence is 16 residues long. The J segment lost 4 bases and the V segment lost 2 bases, leaving 10 bases of the junction unmatched. CDR1 and CDR2 from the germline V gene are MNHEY and SMNVEV (reference sequence). CDR3 amino acids: CASSLVTTGKATEAFF. CDR3 nucleotides: TGTGCCAGCAGTTTAGTTACGACAGGGAAGGCCACTGAAGCTTTCTTT.

The chain joins TRBV10-3 to TRBJ1-3; the D gene is possibly TRBD1 (6 bases). The CDR3 runs 16 residues. Trimming removed 6 bases at V and 0 bases at J, with 15 bases between. Germline assignment: CDR1 ENHRY and CDR2 SYGVKD. CDR3 sequence reads: CAIRGAGVPSGNTIYF. In DNA, the CDR3 is TGTGCCATCAGGGGAGCAGGGGTCCCCTCTGGAAACACCATATATTTT.

V is TRBV7-6 and J is TRBJ2-2; 8 bases map to TRBD1. The V gene's germline CDR1 is SGHVS and CDR2 FNYEAQ. The V gene end was trimmed by 3 bases and the J gene end by 4 bases; junction bases not matched to a gene: 4. The CDR3 runs 15 residues. This chain's CDR3 is CASSFTGTGTGELFF. The CDR3 DNA sequence: TGTGCCAGCAGCTTTACTGGGACAGGCACCGGGGAGCTGTTTTTT.

The chain carries TRBV7-3 and TRBJ2-3; 9 nucleotides align to TRBD1. Trimming took 5 bases from V and 4 from J; bases not matched to a gene: 7. The V gene's germline CDR1 is SGHTA and CDR2 FQGTGA. This CDR3 region has 15 residues. CDR3 nucleotides: TGTGCCAGCAGCGTAGCAGGACAGGGGTCAGATACGCAGTATTTT. This translates into CASSVAGQGSDTQYF. Looking up the rest from reference TRBV7-3 and TRBJ2-3 gives the full variable domain: GAGVSQTPSNKVTEKGKYVELRCDPISGHTALYWYRQSLGQGPEFLIYFQGTGAADDSGLPNDRFFAVRPEGSVSTLKIQRTERGDSAVYLCASSVAGQGSDTQYFGPGTRLTVL.

V is TRBV14 and J is TRBJ2-7; tentative D call: TRBD1 (5 bases). Germline loops: CDR1 SGHDN, CDR2 FVKESK. This CDR3 region has 13 residues. Between the trimmed V and J ends, which lost 1 base and 6 bases, there was a span of 10 bases. CDR3 in DNA: TGTGCCAGCAGCCAAGCCAGACAGAGCGAGCAGTACTTC. It yields the protein CASSQARQSEQYF.

Note on this clone: The sample has other DNA sequences that encode this CDR3 too. J is TRBJ2-7 and V is TRBV5-1, with 11 bases aligning to TRBD1. The CDR3 contains 15 residues. CDR1 SGHRS and CDR2 YFSETQ come from the germline V gene. J lost 1 base, V lost 4 bases, and 4 bases had no gene match. CDR3 sequence (DNA): TGCGCCAGCAGCAGCGGGACAGGGGGTTCCTACGAGCAGTACTTC. Translating it yields CASSSGTGGSYEQYF.

The CDR3 loop reads CSALEAEHYTF. The CDR3 DNA is TGCAGCGCTCTAGAAGCTGAACACTACACCTTC. The chain is built from TRBV29-1 and TRBJ1-2; D uncertain. This CDR3 region has 11 residues. Germline assignment: CDR1 SQVTM and CDR2 ANQGSEA. Trimming removed 7 bases from V and 10 bases from J, with 16 bases in between. Full variable domain (remainder filled in from reference TRBV29-1 and TRBJ1-2): SAVISQKPSRDICQRGTSLTIQCQVDSQVTMMFWYRQQPGQSLTLIATANQGSEATYESGFVIDKFPISRPNLTFSTLTVSNMSPEDSSIYLCSALEAEHYTFGSGTRLTVV.

The genes are TRBV7-9 and TRBJ2-7; D is unclear. The CDR3 spans 14 residues. V was shortened by 5 bases and J by 7 bases, with 18 bases between the two germline ends. CDR1 and CDR2 (germline): SEHNR, FQNEAQ (reference sequence). The CDR3 DNA sequence: TGTGCCAGCAGCCCCTCCGGGTCCCCTCGGGAGCAGTACTTC. It yields the protein CASSPSGSPREQYF.

The rearrangement links TRBV27 to TRBJ2-3; D may correspond to TRBD1 or TRBD2 (6 bases each). Trimming removed 5 bases at V and 6 bases at J, with 18 bases between. This CDR3 contains 15 residues. Germline lookup yields CDR1 MNHEY and CDR2 SMNVEV (reference sequence). The CDR3 loop reads CASSPGAGIPDTQYF. In DNA form, the CDR3 reads TGTGCCAGCAGTCCGGGGGCGGGGATTCCGGATACGCAGTATTTT.

Remarks on this clone: One base separates it from a far larger clone, so it is likely a read error. The sample has other DNA sequences that encode this CDR3 too. This chain joins TRBV7-8 and TRBJ2-7; D not resolved. CDR3 length: 11 residues. V was clipped by 3 bases and J by 7 bases, with 7 bases between them. Germline assignment: CDR1 SGHVS and CDR2 FQNEAQ. For the CDR3, the DNA is TGTGCCAGCAGCTTCTACTATGAGCAGTACTTC. Encoded protein: CASSFYYEQYF.

The chain employs TRBV18 and TRBJ2-7; 7 bases fit TRBD1. CDR1 KGHSH and CDR2 LQKENI come from the germline V gene. The CDR3 is 15 amino acids. V shed 4 bases, J shed 3 bases, and the junction held 9 bases outside the gene matches. The CDR3 DNA reads TGTGCCAGCTCACAGACAGGGAATGGGGACTACGAGCAGTACTTC. Its protein is CASSQTGNGDYEQYF.

The chain recombines TRBV19 with TRBJ2-1, with 9 bases identical to TRBD1. The V segment lost 2 bases and the J segment 2 bases; nucleotides outside the gene matches: 13. CDR1 and CDR2 from the germline V gene are LNHDA and SQIVND (reference sequence). The CDR3 runs 19 residues. CDR3 DNA sequence: TGTGCCAGTAGTATAAGTTTTTGGGGACAGGGATTTCCCTACAATGAGCAGTTCTTC. Translation: CASSISFWGQGFPYNEQFF.

V gene TRBV6-1 combines with J gene TRBJ1-1; TRBD1 agrees at 9 bases. Trimming cost V 5 bases and J 3 bases; bases outside gene matches: 1. The CDR3 has 13 residues. CDR1 is MNHNS and CDR2 is SASEGT in the germline V gene. The CDR3 loop is CASSRDRDTEAFF. CDR3 sequence (DNA): TGTGCCAGCAGTCGGGACAGGGACACTGAAGCTTTCTTT.

The rearrangement uses TRBV5-1 and TRBJ2-6; D is undetermined. Trimming took 4 bases from V and 3 from J, leaving 17 bases between them. The CDR3 runs 17 residues. CDR1 and CDR2 (germline): SGHRS, YFSETQ. The CDR3 reads CASSPLSTADGANVLTF. CDR3 coding DNA: TGCGCCAGCAGCCCTTTATCAACGGCAGATGGGGCCAACGTCCTGACTTTC.

This clone was detected only once. The chain joins TRBV18 to TRBJ2-2; D possibly uses TRBD1 or TRBD2 (5 bases each). In germline, CDR1 is KGHSH, CDR2 LQKENI. The CDR3 runs to 16 residues. The V end lost 2 bases, the J end lost 6 bases, and 16 bases lay between the germline ends. The CDR3 here is CASSPGRGRRAGELFF. DNA for the CDR3: TGTGCCAGCTCACCAGGACGGGGCCGGAGAGCCGGGGAGCTGTTTTTT.

The V gene is TRBV4-2, the J gene TRBJ2-7; no definite D call. Trimming shortened V by 6 bases and J by 1 base, and 10 bases separated the two germline ends. Germline CDR1 reads LGHNA; CDR2 reads YNFKEQ. The length of the CDR3 is 13 residues. This CDR3 is CASRGVGSYEQYF. As DNA, the CDR3 is TGTGCCAGCAGGGGTGTCGGATCCTACGAGCAGTACTTC.

The sample holds one count of this clone. The chain combines TRBV7-9 with TRBJ2-1; 7 positions match TRBD1. The CDR3 is 16 amino acids. V lost 1 base, J lost 3 bases, and 6 bases stayed unmatched. Germline loops: CDR1 SEHNR, CDR2 FQNEAQ (reference sequence). Written as DNA, the CDR3 is TGTGCCAGCAGCTTAGGTAGGGACAGTCTCTACAATGAGCAGTTCTTC. It codes for CASSLGRDSLYNEQFF.

This clone was seen only a few times. The chain has TRBV29-1 and TRBJ2-3; D call uncertain. V lost 3 bases to trimming and J lost 1 base, with 8 bases between them. This CDR3 contains 13 residues. Looked up from germline, CDR1 is SQVTM and CDR2 is ANQGSEA. The CDR3 protein is CSVDPKGTDTQYF. The DNA for the CDR3 is TGCAGCGTTGACCCAAAGGGCACAGATACGCAGTATTTT.

As regards this clone: This clone may be a read error of a much larger clone one base away. V gene TRBV2 combines with J gene TRBJ2-2; 8 nucleotides agree with TRBD1. Germline loops: CDR1 SNHLY, CDR2 FYNNEI. J lost 6 bases, V lost 6 bases, and 12 bases had no gene match. CDR3 size: 16 residues. CDR3 DNA: TGTGCCAGCAGAAGACAGGGGACGCGAATGGCCGGGGAGCTGTTTTTT. This sequence encodes CASRRQGTRMAGELFF. Supplemented by reference TRBV2 and TRBJ2-2, the full variable domain reads EPEVTQTPSHQVTQMGQEVILRCVPISNHLYFYWYRQILGQKVEFLVSFYNNEISEKSEIFDDQFSVERPDGSNFTLKIRSTKLEDSAMYFCASRRQGTRMAGELFFGEGSRLTVL.

CDR3: CASSQDPSRVPYF. The CDR3, as DNA: TGCGCCAGCAGTCAGGACCCCAGCCGTGTCCCATACTTC. This chain joins TRBV23-1 and TRBJ2-5; the D is unclear. TRBV23-1 falls under the ORF class, with uncertain function. V was pared by 3 bases and J by 14 bases, with 19 bases between. The CDR3 runs 13 residues.

CDR3: CSVAGGTQETQYF. The CDR3 bases are TGCAGCGTTGCTGGCGGGACTCAAGAGACCCAGTACTTC. The J gene is TRBJ2-5, the V gene TRBV29-1, with a possible D match to TRBD2 (6 bases). The V gene's germline CDR1 is SQVTM and CDR2 ANQGSEA. V lost 4 bases and J lost 2, with 11 bases in between. There are 13 residues in the CDR3.

The rearrangement joins TRBV18 to TRBJ2-4; 12 bases fit TRBD2. Per the germline V gene, CDR1 is KGHSH and CDR2 is LQKENI. This CDR3 comprises 17 residues. V shed 3 bases, J shed 3 bases, and the junction held 6 bases outside the gene matches. The CDR3 DNA follows: TGTGCCAGCTCACCCCTGACTAGCGGGAGTGGCAAAAACATTCAGTACTTC. It translates to CASSPLTSGSGKNIQYF.

This chain joins TRBV13 and TRBJ2-3, with TRBD1 matching 9 bases. V shed 3 bases and J 2 bases; nucleotides not matched to a gene: 6. The CDR3 contains 16 residues. The germline gives CDR1 PRHDT, CDR2 FYEKMQ (reference sequence). The CDR3 region has the DNA TGTGCCAGCAGCTTGACTACAGGGGGCCCCACAGATACGCAGTATTTT. It is translated as CASSLTTGGPTDTQYF.

V usage is TRBV28 and J usage is TRBJ1-3, with 12 nucleotides matching TRBD1. J lost 4 bases, V lost 6 bases, and 10 bases had no gene match. This CDR3 region has 17 residues. The germline gives CDR1 MDHEN, CDR2 SYDVKM. The CDR3 here is CASRPTPGQGAGNTIYF. CDR3 DNA sequence: TGTGCCAGCAGACCAACTCCGGGACAGGGGGCCGGAAACACCATATATTTT. The full variable domain, completed using reference TRBV28 and TRBJ1-3, is DVKVTQSSRYLVKRTGEKVFLECVQDMDHENMFWYRQDPGLGLRLIYFSYDVKMKEKGDIPEGYSVSREKKERFSLILESASTNQTSMYLCASRPTPGQGAGNTIYFGEGSWLTVV.

This chain connects TRBV7-8 to TRBJ2-5, with a possible D match to TRBD1 (5 bases). V was pared by 6 bases and J by 4 bases, with 9 bases between. In germline, CDR1 is SGHVS, CDR2 FQNEAQ. CDR3 length equals 12 residues. CDR3 protein: CASSGQGETQYF. The CDR3 nucleotides read TGTGCCAGCAGTGGCCAGGGAGAGACCCAGTACTTC. Combining the CDR3 with reference TRBV7-8 and TRBJ2-5 gives the whole variable domain GAGVSQSPRYKVAKRGQDVALRCDPISGHVSLFWYQQALGQGPEFLTYFQNEAQLDKSGLPSDRFFAERPEGSVSTLKIQRTQQEDSAVYLCASSGQGETQYFGPGTRLLVL.